Listed below are T cell receptor beta chains from one sample, sequenced in a study of blood T cells in healthy people across ages. TCRdb ran MiXCR on the 5' RACE reads and lists one entry per CDR3 protein. The repertoire has 1.4 million or so distinct CDR3 sequences, 40% to 45% of them found once; the top ten carry over 3.5%. Sequences were obtained from blood. Every receptor here comes from a woman under 30 in good health. The CDR3 runs from the conserved cysteine through the conserved F or W. D genes are given only for firm matches. Some rows mark clone size as missing; the rest say once, few, many or name a class of expanded clone.

d_call	clone_size	j_call	v_call	cdr3_length	cdr3_nt	cdr3_aa
TRBD1	.	TRBJ1-2	TRBV15	16	TGTGCCACCAGCAGAGGAAGGATAGGGGGCAACTATGGCTACACCTTC	CATSRGRIGGNYGYTF
TRBD1	few	TRBJ1-6	TRBV16	15	TGTGCCAGCAGCCCCGGGACAGGGGATAATTCACCCCTCCACTTT	CASSPGTGDNSPLHF
.	few	TRBJ2-1	TRBV28	11	TGTGCCAGCAAGTGGTACAATGAGCAGTTCTTC	CASKWYNEQFF
.	.	TRBJ1-4	TRBV6-5	15	TGTGCCAGCAGTCCCCGCCGACGGCATAATGAAAAACTGTTTTTT	CASSPRRRHNEKLFF
TRBD2	few	TRBJ2-7	TRBV4-1	17	TGCGCCAGCAGCCACCTAGCGGGGGGGATGAGCTCCTACGAGCAGTACTTC	CASSHLAGGMSSYEQYF
.	.	TRBJ1-2	TRBV6-5	15	TGTGCCAGCAGACTACAGGGCGGGGGGGGCTATGGCTACACCTTC	CASRLQGGGGYGYTF
.	few	TRBJ2-7	TRBV21-1	18	TGTGCCAGCAGCAAAGCCGACAGAAACATTCCTGATGCCTACGAGCAGTACTTC	CASSKADRNIPDAYEQYF
TRBD1	.	TRBJ1-2	TRBV6-1	17	TGTGCCAGCAGTGGCCGGGACAGGGGGAAAGGGGCCAATGGCTACACCTTC	CASSGRDRGKGANGYTF
TRBD2	.	TRBJ2-7	TRBV3-1	15	TGTGCCAGCAGCCAGGTCGGGGGGGCCTACAATGAGCAGTACTTC	CASSQVGGAYNEQYF
TRBD1	.	TRBJ2-3	TRBV6-9	15	TGTGCCAGCAGCGGGACAGGGGAAGGGGCAGATACGCAGTATTTT	CASSGTGEGADTQYF
TRBD1	many	TRBJ1-2	TRBV6-6	12	TGTGCCAGCAGGACAGGGAACTATGGCTACACCTTC	CASRTGNYGYTF
.	.	TRBJ1-2	TRBV3-1	14	TGTGCCAGCAGCCAAGGCTCGGGAGAGGATGGCTACACCTTC	CASSQGSGEDGYTF
TRBD1	few	TRBJ1-1	TRBV20-1	14	TGCAGTGGGGCACAGGGGGCGCAGAGCACTGAAGCTTTCTTT	CSGAQGAQSTEAFF